This T cell receptor (beta chain) was captured in a study of blood T cell repertoires in COVID-19. Study context: Sources were T cells, B-cell-depleted T cells, or PBMCs; the material itself was cDNA or gDNA.

All enrollees were roughly 18 to 95 years old and from 25 or so US areas. Using immunoSEQ multiplex PCR, the repertoire was profiled, and TCRdb retains in-frame clones only, with some absent. Of about 280,000 clones in the sample, nearly 90% were seen once. Sequenced: PBMCs or T cells enriched from blood (not recorded which). This clonotype originated in a woman aged 18-35 years with acute COVID-19.

The CDR3 DNA is TGTGCCAGCAGTGAGGGACTAGCGGGAGATGGAGATACGCAGTATTTT. Translation gives CASSEGLAGDGDTQYF. The chain is built from TRBV6-4 and TRBJ2-3, with 14 positions matching TRBD2. This CDR3 is built from 16 residues. CDR1 MRHNA and CDR2 SNTAGT come from the germline V gene. With 3 bases clipped from V and 5 bases from J, the junction kept 4 bases outside the gene matches.